This entry lists 4 T cell receptor beta chains sequenced from one sample in a study of blood T cells in healthy people across ages. A J-beta primer mix and a sample-barcoded 5' primer were used in a second PCR of roughly 6 to 12 cycles. TCRdb analysed the 5' RACE reads with MiXCR anew, one entry per CDR3 protein. The sample shows fewer than 800,000 distinct CDR3 sequences, 25% of them seen only once. This sample was also put to use in a study of T cells of mothers and their children.

The sample taken for sequencing was blood. All receptors come from a boy aged 5-17 years in good health.

J is TRBJ2-3 and V is TRBV9, with TRBD2 identical over 12 bases. The CDR3 contains 16 residues. After removal of 4 bases from V and 5 bases from J, the junction contained 8 bases not matched to a gene. CDR1 is SGDLS, CDR2 YYNGEE, per germline. The CDR3 sequence: CASSLLAGGLLDTQYF. As DNA, the CDR3 is TGTGCCAGCAGCCTACTAGCGGGAGGTCTGTTAGATACGCAGTATTTT.

The V and J genes are TRBV4-3 and TRBJ1-2, with D possibly matching TRBD1 (5 bases). CDR3 size: 14 residues. Germline-derived CDR1 and CDR2 are LGHNA and YSLEER. The V end lost 0 bases, the J end lost 4 bases, and 9 bases lay between the germline ends. CDR3 DNA sequence: TGCGCCAGCAGCCAAGATGGGGGTGGCTATGGCTACACCTTC. Translation gives CASSQDGGGYGYTF.

This clonotype was seen a handful of times. J is TRBJ2-3 and V is TRBV5-1; the D is unclear. Germline CDR1 SGHRS, CDR2 YFSETQ. The CDR3 covers 13 residues. Trimming took 3 bases from V and 4 from J, leaving 9 bases between them. The CDR3 loop is CASSSGDADTQYF. CDR3 in DNA: TGCGCCAGCAGCTCCGGCGACGCAGATACGCAGTATTTT.

This sequence joins TRBV6-5 and TRBJ2-7, with unresolved D. The V gene lost 2 bases and the J gene lost 6 bases, with 23 bases spanning the gap. Per the germline V gene, CDR1 is MNHEY and CDR2 is SVGAGI. CDR3 length equals 17 residues. The CDR3 DNA is TGTGCCAGCAGTTACACCCGGGCAGGTAGTTCCTTTCGCGAGCAGTACTTC. It encodes CASSYTRAGSSFREQYF.